These 15 T cell receptor beta chains came from one sample sequenced in a study of naive and memory T cell subsets. Both TRBC1 and TRBC2 were covered by a beta constant-region primer of two equimolar oligonucleotides. Four rounds of PCR amplified the ligated cDNA using nested alpha and beta constant-region primers plus SP2. From the UMI-ligation and nested PCR reads, TCRdb called clonotypes with MiXCR, one entry per CDR3 protein. The repertoire consists of 100,000 to 150,000 distinct CDR3 sequences, with roughly 36% occurring once and the leading ten covering about 1%. Sequenced input: central memory CD4+ T cells from blood. Source of these receptors: a human donor in good health.

This clonotype was picked up a small number of times. CDR3 sequence (DNA): TGTGCCAGCAGTCCCTGGAGTCGGAGAGAGCAGTTCTTC. Translated: CASSPWSRREQFF. This sequence joins TRBV6-5 and TRBJ2-1; D gene unclear. The germline V gene has CDR1 MNHEY and CDR2 SVGAGI. The V and J ends lost 5 bases and 10 bases respectively, with 15 bases between them. The CDR3 extends over 13 amino acids.

The chain recombines TRBV5-1 with TRBJ2-2, with D unclear. With 5 bases removed from V and 4 bases from J, the gap between germline ends came to 9 bases. This CDR3 contains 13 residues. CDR1 and CDR2 (germline): SGHRS, YFSETQ. CDR3 residues: CASSPGVTGELFF. The DNA of the CDR3 is TGCGCCAGCAGTCCAGGCGTCACCGGGGAGCTGTTTTTT.

This clonotype was picked up a small number of times. V is TRBV20-1 and J is TRBJ2-7; TRBD2 aligns across 9 bases. CDR3 length: 14 residues. V lost 3 bases to trimming and J lost 3 bases; unmatched junction nucleotides: 6. Germline V CDR1 and CDR2: DFQATT, SNEGSKA (reference sequence). The CDR3 reads CSARAAGGYYEQYF. The CDR3 bases are TGCAGTGCTAGGGCAGCGGGAGGTTACTACGAGCAGTACTTC.

The chain joins TRBV15 to TRBJ1-4; tentatively, D is TRBD1 (5 bases). The CDR3 has 12 amino acids. The V gene lost 2 bases and the J gene lost 11 bases, with 9 bases spanning the gap. CDR1 and CDR2 (germline): LNHNV, YYDKDF (reference sequence). CDR3: CATSRSEGKLFF. The CDR3, as DNA: TGTGCCACCAGCAGATCGGAGGGGAAACTGTTTTTT.

This clonotype turned up a few times. V usage is TRBV7-6 and J usage is TRBJ2-3, with D possibly TRBD1 on 6 matching bases. Germline V gene data show CDR1 as SGHVS and CDR2 as FNYEAQ. The CDR3 sequence is 16 residues long. Trimming took off 2 bases at V and 7 bases at J, with 19 bases between the two ends. The CDR3 loop is CASSLTGTPSGNTQYF. DNA for the CDR3: TGTGCCAGCAGCTTAACCGGGACACCGTCGGGAAATACGCAGTATTTT.

This clonotype came up a few times. V gene TRBV25-1 combines with J gene TRBJ2-5, with TRBD2 matching 8 bases. Germline V gene data show CDR1 as MGHDK and CDR2 as SYGVNS. This CDR3 has 14 residues. Trimming at V came to 7 bases and at J to 7 bases, leaving 11 bases not matched to a gene. CDR3 loop: CASTPRAGVGTQYF. CDR3 bases: TGTGCCAGCACCCCCCGAGCGGGAGTGGGGACCCAGTACTTC.

V gene TRBV5-1 combines with J gene TRBJ2-1; 8 nucleotides match TRBD2. The V gene end was trimmed by 4 bases and the J gene end by 7 bases; junction bases not matched to a gene: 10. This CDR3 is 15 amino acids long. Germline loops: CDR1 SGHRS, CDR2 YFSETQ. The CDR3 region has the DNA TGCGCCAGCAGCAAAGCGGGAGCTCCGGTGAATGAGCAGTTCTTC. Amino acids: CASSKAGAPVNEQFF.

This clonotype has just a few counts. J is TRBJ1-4 and V is TRBV3-1, with a possible D match to TRBD1 (5 bases). The CDR3 consists of 14 residues. The germline CDR1 and CDR2 sequences are LGHDT and YNNKEL (reference sequence). V was shortened by 5 bases and J by 10 bases, with 17 bases between the two germline ends. CDR3 DNA: TGTGCCAGCAGCTATACAGGCCGCTCTGTAAAACTGTTTTTT. It yields the protein CASSYTGRSVKLFF.

This clonotype occurred many times. The V call is TRBV20-1, the J call TRBJ2-7; TRBD2 matches at 12 bases. The CDR3 is 14 amino acids. Germline V CDR1 and CDR2: DFQATT, SNEGSKA (reference sequence). After removal of 5 bases from V and 4 bases from J, the junction contained 6 bases not matched to a gene. This CDR3 is CSAATSGRRYEQYF. CDR3 DNA sequence: TGCAGTGCTGCGACTAGCGGGAGACGATACGAGCAGTACTTC.

The chain uses TRBV3-1 and TRBJ1-2; D is possibly TRBD1 (5 bases). Trimming took 3 bases from V and 10 from J, leaving 18 bases between them. Germline V CDR1 and CDR2: LGHDT, YNNKEL (reference sequence). This CDR3 comprises 14 residues. The CDR3 DNA is TGTGCCAGCAGCCACTCGCGGGGGTCAGGCGACTACACCTTC. Translation gives CASSHSRGSGDYTF.

The chain links TRBV11-3 to TRBJ2-2; no clear D. Per the germline V gene, CDR1 is SGHNT and CDR2 is YENEEA. The CDR3 extends over 15 amino acids. V lost 0 bases and J lost 0, with 5 bases in between. In DNA, the CDR3 is TGTGCCAGCAGCTTAGAAAGTCCGAACACCGGGGAGCTGTTTTTT. It is translated as CASSLESPNTGELFF.

This clonotype was picked up a small number of times. The rearrangement links TRBV14 to TRBJ2-7; possibly TRBD1 or TRBD2 for D (5 bases each). Germline V gene data show CDR1 as SGHDN and CDR2 as FVKESK. CDR3 length: 17 residues. Trimming shortened V by 5 bases and J by 1 base, and 21 bases separated the two germline ends. Written as DNA, the CDR3 is TGTGCCAGCAGCGAGACCTCCTCTTGGGGGTCATCCTACGAGCAGTACTTC. Protein: CASSETSSWGSSYEQYF.

The chain links TRBV7-9 to TRBJ2-7; TRBD2 is a possible D gene (6 bases). V gave up 4 bases and J gave up 2 bases, with 15 bases separating them. CDR3 length: 15 residues. The V gene's germline CDR1 is SEHNR and CDR2 FQNEAQ (reference sequence). CDR3 nucleotide sequence: TGTGCCAGCAGCTCCTACTCCGGGAGAACCTACGAGCAGTACTTC. Residues: CASSSYSGRTYEQYF.

The chain employs TRBV30 and TRBJ1-6; a weak D match, TRBD1 (5 bases). Germline V gene data show CDR1 as GTSNPN and CDR2 as SVGIG (reference sequence). Trimming removed 0 bases at V and 10 bases at J, with 13 bases between. The CDR3 totals 14 residues. CDR3 in DNA: TGTGCCTGGAGTGTAGCCAGGGCCGGCTCACCCCTCCACTTT. Amino acids: CAWSVARAGSPLHF.

The chain has TRBV28 and TRBJ1-2, with a possible D match to TRBD1 (6 bases). V was shortened by 4 bases and J by 9 bases, with 21 bases between the two germline ends. There are 15 residues in the CDR3. The germline V gene encodes CDR1 MDHEN and CDR2 SYDVKM. CDR3 sequence (DNA): TGTGCCAGCAGTTCCCCGGGACAACCCGGGTCGAGCTACACCTTC. Its translation: CASSSPGQPGSSYTF.